Presented here are 3 T cell receptor beta chains from one specimen sequenced in a study of OX40 agonist ivuxolimab in advanced cancers. Libraries were made using the immunoSEQ multiplex PCR assay. The source is immuneACCESS, and TCRdb retained only in-frame sequences with V and J called. Part of the clones is not carried over; for the studies checked, unresolved V genes explain less than half of this, and the remainder is unexplained. This sample holds roughly 80,000 clones; 90% to 95% were observed only once. The leading ten clones occupy more than 0.3% of the sample. Sequenced material: CD4+ or CD8+ T cells sorted from blood, taken in a trial of the OX40 agonist ivuxolimab. The origin of the receptors is an adult with an advanced solid tumor such as melanoma, head and neck, liver or kidney cancer.

V is TRBV6-1 and J is TRBJ1-1; D is undetermined. The ends were cut back, 5 bases at V and 2 bases at J, with 6 bases in the middle. Germline V gene sequence: CDR1 MNHNS, CDR2 SASEGT. The CDR3 is 12 amino acids. The CDR3 spells CASSRSNTEAFF. DNA for the CDR3: TGTGCCAGCAGTCGAAGCAACACTGAAGCTTTCTTT.

The genes are TRBV28 and TRBJ2-1; D perhaps matches TRBD2 (5 bases). This CDR3 contains 11 residues. Germline lookup yields CDR1 MDHEN and CDR2 SYDVKM. The V and J ends lost 10 bases and 7 bases respectively, with 11 bases between them. CDR3 in amino acids: CATTGLNEQFF. The CDR3 DNA is TGTGCCACCACGGGGTTGAATGAGCAGTTCTTC.

The V and J genes are TRBV27 and TRBJ2-2, with 11 bases fitting TRBD2. Germline lookup yields CDR1 MNHEY and CDR2 SMNVEV (reference sequence). V was clipped by 6 bases and J by 6 bases; unmatched bases: 6. This CDR3 contains 15 residues. For the CDR3, the DNA is TGTGCCAGCAGCCTTAGCGGGAGGGCCGCCGGGGAGCTGTTTTTT. Translating gives CASSLSGRAAGELFF.